This T cell receptor beta chain came from a study of blood T cell repertoires in COVID-19. Across the whole study: PBMCs, B-cell-depleted T cells, or T cells provided the cDNA or gDNA that made up the material.

In the study's own analysis: Reference gene primer amplification gave estimated nucleated cell counts. Profiling relied on immunoSEQ multiplex PCR, and the TCRdb table lists in-frame clones only, not all of them. Clone size and the V and J calls come from that table; the DNA yielded D and trimming. This sample yields about 370,000 clones, of which 80% to 90% are seen a single time; around 1% belongs to the top ten. V was clipped by 2 bases and J by 4 bases, with 17 bases between them. Germline-derived CDR1 and CDR2 are LNHDA and SQIVND (reference sequence). This CDR3 comprises 16 residues. The origin of this receptor is a man between 18 and 35 years old who had recovered from COVID-19. V and J are TRBV19 and TRBJ1-2, with D hard to call. The sequenced sample was PBMCs or T cells enriched from blood (not recorded which). The DNA of the CDR3 is TGTGCCAGTAGTATAAATCTGAGACTACTGCCCTATGGCTACACCTTC. Protein product: CASSINLRLLPYGYTF.